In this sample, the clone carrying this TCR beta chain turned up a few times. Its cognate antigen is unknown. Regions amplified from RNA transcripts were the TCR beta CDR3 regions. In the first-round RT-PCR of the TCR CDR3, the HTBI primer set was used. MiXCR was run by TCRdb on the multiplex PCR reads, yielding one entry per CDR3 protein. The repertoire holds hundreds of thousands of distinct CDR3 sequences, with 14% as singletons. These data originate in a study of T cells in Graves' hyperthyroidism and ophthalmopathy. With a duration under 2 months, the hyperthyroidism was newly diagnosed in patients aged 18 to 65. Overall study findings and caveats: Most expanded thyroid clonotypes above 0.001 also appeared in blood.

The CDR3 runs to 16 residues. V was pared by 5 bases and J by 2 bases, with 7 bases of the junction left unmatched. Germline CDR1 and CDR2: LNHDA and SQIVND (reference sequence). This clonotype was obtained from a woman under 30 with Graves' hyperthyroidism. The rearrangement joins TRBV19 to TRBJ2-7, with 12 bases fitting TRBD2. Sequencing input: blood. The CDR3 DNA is TGTGCCAGTAGTTCCTCGAGGACTAGCGGGACCTACGAGCAGTACTTC. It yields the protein CASSSSRTSGTYEQYF.